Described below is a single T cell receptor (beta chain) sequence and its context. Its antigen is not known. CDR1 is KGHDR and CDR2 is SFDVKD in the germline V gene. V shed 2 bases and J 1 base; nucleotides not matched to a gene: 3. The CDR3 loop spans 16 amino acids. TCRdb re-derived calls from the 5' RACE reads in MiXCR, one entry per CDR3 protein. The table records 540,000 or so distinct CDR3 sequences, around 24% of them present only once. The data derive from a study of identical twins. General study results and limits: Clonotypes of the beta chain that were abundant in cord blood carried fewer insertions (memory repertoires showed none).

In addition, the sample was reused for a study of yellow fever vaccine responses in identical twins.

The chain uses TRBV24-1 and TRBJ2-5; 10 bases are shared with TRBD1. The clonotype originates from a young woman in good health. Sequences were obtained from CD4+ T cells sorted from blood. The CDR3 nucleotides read TGTGCCACCAGTGATTCCGGGACAGGGGCCCAAGAGACCCAGTACTTC. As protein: CATSDSGTGAQETQYF.